The clone carrying this T cell receptor (beta chain) was counted a few times. No antigen is known for it. The record originates from a study of cytomegalovirus exposure and HLA in healthy donors. Everyone who donated was a healthy bone marrow donor. A multiplex PCR was run with 60 Vbeta primers and 13 Jbeta primers. Per the authors' pipeline: Around 76 million unique TCR beta chains, 10 million to 14 million shared, were counted in a later analysis. Assay used: immunoSEQ multiplex PCR; TCRdb lists only in-frame clones, some missing. V, J and clone size derive from that table, while D and trimming were established from the DNA sequence. The data show about 200,000 clones, with approximately 80% seen just once and 2.9% held by the top ten. Study conclusions and caveats: As a later analysis showed, several of the most significant clusters appeared to be linked to common viral pathogens. The study designated 164 TCR beta chains cytomegalovirus-associated.

Germline loops: CDR1 SNHLY, CDR2 FYNNEI. This CDR3 has 18 residues. The ends lost 7 bases at V and 3 bases at J; junction bases unmatched: 15. The V call is TRBV2, the J call TRBJ2-4, with TRBD2 identical over 10 bases. The receptor comes from a woman aged 25 to 45 in good health and CMV-seronegative. The sample taken for sequencing was PBMCs. The CDR3 region has the DNA TGTGCCAGCAAACTAGCGGGATGGTCGAAGATTGTCAAAAACATTCAGTACTTC. Translation gives CASKLAGWSKIVKNIQYF. The full variable domain, its missing parts supplied by reference TRBV2 and TRBJ2-4, is EPEVTQTPSHQVTQMGQEVILRCVPISNHLYFYWYRQILGQKVEFLVSFYNNEISEKSEIFDDQFSVERPDGSNFTLKIRSTKLEDSAMYFCASKLAGWSKIVKNIQYFGAGTRLSVL.